This T cell receptor (beta chain) derives from a study of cytomegalovirus exposure and HLA in healthy donors. As for the study in general: Unique TCR beta sequences numbering some 120 million came from 150 million to 200 million T cells in an earlier analysis. Regarding the study as a whole: Some highly shared sequence variants likely arose as a pipeline artifact. The study found most TCR sequences rare, yet found some public TCRs in many donors.

This CDR3 has 16 amino acids. Germline CDR1 and CDR2: SGDLS and YYNGEE. Between the trimmed V and J ends, which lost 2 bases and 2 bases, there was a span of 15 bases. The PCR ran on 60 Vbeta and 13 Jbeta primers. Profiled with immunoSEQ multiplex PCR; TCRdb holds only in-frame clones, not every one. Counted here are fewer than 250,000 clones, 85% to 90% occurring once; the ten biggest clones make up roughly 1.3%. Regarding this clone: As yet, its antigen is unknown.

Material for sequencing was PBMCs. J is TRBJ2-3 and V is TRBV9; weak D call: TRBD2 (6 bases). The receptor's source is a man between 25 and 39 years old in good health and CMV-seronegative. This chain's CDR3 is CASSVSGSGYTDTQYF. As DNA, the CDR3 is TGTGCCAGCAGCGTCTCGGGTAGCGGTTACACAGATACGCAGTATTTT.